This TCR beta chain was profiled in a study of Ad26.COV2.S vaccination and SARS-CoV-2 variants. Documented treatment: some 19 received Ad26.COV2.S at low or high dose, single or two shots; several received placebo; per-sample allocation not given. All samples were drawn on day 63, counting from the first vaccine or placebo injection. The germline gives CDR1 SGHAT, CDR2 FQNNGV. The CDR3 runs 14 residues. V was trimmed by 3 bases and J by 1 base, leaving 7 bases between them. The data were produced by immunoSEQ multiplex PCR, yet TCRdb's version contains in-frame clones alone and is incomplete. The repertoire holds hundreds of thousands of clones, with about 89% as singletons.

The sample consisted of peripheral blood, taken in a trial of Ad26.COV2.S vaccine versus placebo. V gene TRBV11-2 combines with J gene TRBJ1-3; D uncertain. This receptor was obtained from a person between 18 and 60 years old who received the Ad26.COV2.S COVID-19 vaccine or a placebo. CDR3 in DNA: TGTGCCAGCAGCTTTCCGGGATCTGGAAACACCATATATTTT. Its protein is CASSFPGSGNTIYF.